This T cell receptor (beta chain) is drawn from a study of cytomegalovirus exposure and HLA in healthy donors. PCR involved 60 Vbeta and 13 Jbeta primers. Using immunoSEQ multiplex PCR, the repertoire was profiled, and TCRdb retains in-frame clones only, with some absent. The sample records roughly 140,000 clones, around three quarters being singletons. This CDR3 is built from 15 residues. Trimming removed 6 bases at V and 1 base at J, with 16 bases between. Germline CDR1 reads MNHNS; CDR2 reads SASEGT. The specimen was PBMCs. The TCR originated in a woman aged 40 to 50 in good health and CMV-seropositive. The chain is built from TRBV6-1 and TRBJ2-7, with D possibly matching TRBD2 (5 bases). CDR3 in DNA: TGTGCCAGCAGCGCCGGGATGAAATCATCCTACGAGCAGTACTTC. Protein: CASSAGMKSSYEQYF.